The rows below give T cell receptor beta chains drawn from one sample of a study of cytomegalovirus exposure and HLA in healthy donors. Data came from immunoSEQ multiplex PCR; TCRdb stores just in-frame clones and leaves some out. This table holds over 130,000 clones, under 70% found once. The specimen sequenced was PBMCs. All receptors come from a woman aged 55-69 years in good health and CMV-seronegative. Both conserved end residues are part of each CDR3. A D gene is named only where the DNA matches it firmly. Not all rows give a size; the values are once, few, many and, for expanded clones, a class.

D: -
J: TRBJ2-5
V: TRBV7-8
size: once
CDR3: CASSLEAGAGLETQYF
DNA: TGTGCCAGCAGCTTAGAGGCTGGGGCCGGATTGGAGACCCAGTACTTC

D: TRBD2
J: TRBJ2-1
V: TRBV7-2
size: -
CDR3: CASSPLIGSGRGSEQFF
DNA: TGTGCCAGCAGCCCACTAATAGGAAGCGGGAGGGGTAGTGAGCAGTTCTTC

D: TRBD1
J: TRBJ2-6
V: TRBV11-3
size: -
CDR3: CASSGEAGTAKLSGANVLTF
DNA: TGTGCCAGCAGCGGAGAGGCCGGGACAGCAAAACTTTCTGGGGCCAACGTCCTGACTTTC

D: TRBD1
J: TRBJ2-3
V: TRBV5-8
size: -
CDR3: CASSLMGQRTDTQYF
DNA: TGTGCCAGCAGCTTGATGGGACAGCGCACAGATACGCAGTATTTT

D: TRBD2
J: TRBJ2-3
V: TRBV27
size: -
CDR3: CASSRPGLADDTQYF
DNA: TGTGCCAGCAGTCGGCCGGGACTAGCGGATGATACGCAGTATTTT

D: TRBD1
J: TRBJ2-3
V: TRBV4-1
size: few
CDR3: CASSQDTGQGSDTQYF
DNA: TGCGCCAGCAGCCAAGATACAGGACAGGGTTCAGATACGCAGTATTTT

D: -
J: TRBJ2-5
V: TRBV27
size: -
CDR3: CASSLLSGETQYF
DNA: TGTGCCAGCAGTTTACTTTCAGGAGAGACCCAGTACTTC

D: -
J: TRBJ2-7
V: TRBV7-3
size: few
CDR3: CASSQDSSYEQYF
DNA: TGTGCCAGCAGCCAAGATAGTTCCTACGAGCAGTACTTC

D: -
J: TRBJ1-2
V: TRBV19
size: few
CDR3: CASRLYEAYTF
DNA: TGTGCCAGTAGGCTCTACGAGGCCTACACCTTC

D: -
J: TRBJ2-2
V: TRBV5-1
size: -
CDR3: CASSLSISRANTGELFF
DNA: TGCGCCAGCAGCTTGTCCATTTCGAGGGCGAACACCGGGGAGCTGTTTTTT

D: TRBD1
J: TRBJ2-2
V: TRBV5-1
size: -
CDR3: CASSAGQVDTGELFF
DNA: TGCGCCAGCAGCGCGGGACAGGTTGATACCGGGGAGCTGTTTTTT

D: -
J: TRBJ1-3
V: TRBV6-7
size: -
CDR3: CASSYSPTGDSGNTIYF
DNA: TGTGCCAGCAGTTACTCGCCGACGGGGGACTCTGGAAACACCATATATTTT

D: TRBD2
J: TRBJ2-3
V: TRBV19
size: -
CDR3: CASSPGGNFADTQYF
DNA: TGTGCCAGTAGCCCGGGGGGGAACTTCGCGGATACGCAGTATTTT

D: TRBD2
J: TRBJ2-7
V: TRBV5-1
size: -
CDR3: CASSSGLAANYEQYF
DNA: TGCGCCAGCAGCTCGGGACTAGCGGCGAACTACGAGCAGTACTTC

D: -
J: TRBJ1-4
V: TRBV7-9
size: few
CDR3: CASSLESGELFF
DNA: TGTGCCAGCAGCTTAGAGTCGGGGGAACTGTTTTTT

D: TRBD2
J: TRBJ2-3
V: TRBV10-1
size: few
CDR3: CASSDTGGPTDTQYF
DNA: TGCGCCAGCAGTGATACGGGAGGGCCCACAGATACGCAGTATTTT

D: -
J: TRBJ2-7
V: TRBV10-2
size: -
CDR3: CASSEPSEQYF
DNA: TGCGCCAGCAGTGAGCCGAGTGAGCAGTACTTC

D: -
J: TRBJ1-4
V: TRBV6-1
size: few
CDR3: CASSPDSNNEKLFF
DNA: TGTGCCAGCAGTCCGGACAGCAATAATGAAAAACTGTTTTTT

D: -
J: TRBJ2-7
V: TRBV13
size: few
CDR3: CASRGQGSYEQYF
DNA: TGTGCCAGCAGGGGGCAAGGTTCCTACGAGCAGTACTTC

D: -
J: TRBJ2-3
V: TRBV4-3
size: -
CDR3: CASSQDPGNTDTQYF
DNA: TGCGCCAGCAGCCAAGACCCCGGGAACACAGATACGCAGTATTTT

D: TRBD1
J: TRBJ2-3
V: TRBV2
size: -
CDR3: CASIRTGLDTQYF
DNA: TGTGCCAGCATTAGGACAGGGTTAGATACGCAGTATTTT

D: TRBD1
J: TRBJ2-1
V: TRBV25-1
size: -
CDR3: CASSGPGQGNNEQFF
DNA: TGTGCCAGCAGTGGGCCAGGACAGGGAAACAATGAGCAGTTCTTC

D: TRBD1
J: TRBJ1-2
V: TRBV9
size: -
CDR3: CASSGGGQGNYGYTF
DNA: TGTGCCAGCAGCGGTGGGGGACAGGGTAACTATGGCTACACCTTC

D: TRBD1
J: TRBJ1-1
V: TRBV6-1
size: -
CDR3: CASRQGGNTEAFF
DNA: TGTGCCAGCAGGCAGGGGGGGAACACTGAAGCTTTCTTT

D: TRBD2
J: TRBJ2-1
V: TRBV5-1
size: few
CDR3: CASSDLAGEFF
DNA: TGCGCCAGCAGCGACCTAGCGGGTGAGTTCTTC

D: TRBD2
J: TRBJ2-7
V: TRBV6-1
size: few
CDR3: CASRGTSGSEGEQYF
DNA: TGTGCCAGCAGGGGGACTAGCGGGAGTGAAGGTGAGCAGTACTTC

D: TRBD2
J: TRBJ2-7
V: TRBV7-8
size: -
CDR3: CASSERENSEQYF
DNA: TGTGCCAGCAGCGAGCGGGAGAACAGCGAGCAGTACTTC

D: TRBD2
J: TRBJ2-7
V: TRBV4-2
size: -
CDR3: CASSQGGGCVNEQYF
DNA: TGTGCCAGCAGCCAAGGGGGGGGTTGCGTAAACGAGCAGTACTTC

D: -
J: TRBJ1-1
V: TRBV23-1
size: -
CDR3: CASTRTDRRPEAFF
DNA: TGCGCCAGCACCCGGACGGACAGACGACCTGAAGCTTTCTTT

D: TRBD2
J: TRBJ2-3
V: TRBV9
size: -
CDR3: CASSPTSGYTDTQYF
DNA: TGTGCCAGCAGCCCTACTAGCGGGTACACAGATACGCAGTATTTT

D: -
J: TRBJ1-1
V: TRBV5-4
size: -
CDR3: CASSLGGVLGVNTEAFF
DNA: TGTGCCAGCAGCTTGGGGGGGGTCCTTGGGGTGAACACTGAAGCTTTCTTT

D: TRBD1
J: TRBJ2-7
V: TRBV9
size: -
CDR3: CASSVDPRQGTYEQYF
DNA: TGTGCCAGCAGCGTAGATCCCCGACAGGGCACGTACGAGCAGTACTTC

D: TRBD1
J: TRBJ2-7
V: TRBV27
size: -
CDR3: CASSPQTGDEQYF
DNA: TGTGCCAGCAGTCCACAAACAGGGGACGAGCAGTACTTC

D: TRBD2
J: TRBJ2-1
V: TRBV5-1
size: -
CDR3: CASSLGAGGPHNEQFF
DNA: TGCGCCAGCAGCTTGGGTGCGGGAGGGCCCCACAATGAGCAGTTCTTC

D: -
J: TRBJ1-3
V: TRBV7-3
size: few
CDR3: CASSLRGGSGNTIYF
DNA: TGTGCCAGCAGCTTAAGGGGGGGGTCGGGAAACACCATATATTTT

D: -
J: TRBJ2-5
V: TRBV9
size: -
CDR3: CASSVGAGDGTQYF
DNA: TGTGCCAGCAGCGTAGGTGCAGGGGATGGGACCCAGTACTTC

D: TRBD1
J: TRBJ2-7
V: TRBV7-9
size: -
CDR3: CSSSLINGPGGTDEQYF
DNA: TGTTCCAGCAGCTTAATTAACGGGCCAGGGGGCACAGACGAGCAGTACTTC

D: -
J: TRBJ1-5
V: TRBV19
size: once
CDR3: CASSIPGLGNQPQHF
DNA: TGTGCCAGTAGTATCCCAGGTCTGGGCAATCAGCCCCAGCATTTT

D: TRBD1
J: TRBJ1-2
V: TRBV6-4
size: -
CDR3: CANRQGPGYTF
DNA: TGTGCCAACCGACAGGGGCCTGGCTACACCTTC

D: TRBD1
J: TRBJ1-2
V: TRBV2
size: -
CDR3: CASSTSQGASRGYTF
DNA: TGTGCCAGCAGTACGAGCCAGGGGGCGAGTAGGGGCTACACCTTC

D: TRBD2
J: TRBJ2-7
V: TRBV29-1
size: -
CDR3: CSASGGSREQYF
DNA: TGCAGCGCCAGCGGGGGTTCAAGGGAGCAGTACTTC